Shown below are 27 T cell receptor beta chains from a single sample sequenced in a study of T cells in localized non-small cell lung cancer. TCRdb keeps only in-frame clones here, not all; method: immunoSEQ multiplex PCR. The data hold about 45,000 clones, with around 81% observed a single time. The sequences come from peripheral blood mononuclear cells, collected before any cancer treatment. The receptor set was obtained from a man between 40 and 75 years old with stage III lung adenocarcinoma.

V is TRBV5-6 and J is TRBJ2-1; 8 bases are shared with TRBD2. The CDR3 sequence is 18 residues long. Losses at the gene ends were 6 bases for V and 7 bases for J; bases not matched to a gene: 21. Germline V lookup: CDR1 SGHDT, CDR2 YYEEEE. The CDR3: CASNPLQGLGFLPNEQFF. The CDR3 region has the DNA TGTGCCAGCAACCCCCTGCAGGGACTAGGGTTCCTACCTAATGAGCAGTTCTTC.

The V gene is TRBV5-1, the J gene TRBJ2-7; D not resolved. V lost 1 base and J lost 2, with 10 bases in between. Germline V CDR1 and CDR2: SGHRS, YFSETQ. This CDR3 spans 14 amino acids. CDR3 residues: CASSLSPRTYEQYF. CDR3 in DNA: TGCGCCAGCAGCTTGTCGCCCAGAACCTACGAGCAGTACTTC.

V is TRBV27 and J is TRBJ2-7, with 7 bases that match TRBD1. The CDR3 loop spans 15 amino acids. Germline values: CDR1 MNHEY, CDR2 SMNVEV (reference sequence). The ends lost 6 bases at V and 1 base at J; junction bases unmatched: 9. The CDR3 here is CASSQTGSRSYEQYF. The CDR3 bases are TGTGCCAGCAGCCAGACAGGGAGTAGGTCCTACGAGCAGTACTTC.

The chain combines TRBV5-6 with TRBJ2-3; D is possibly TRBD1 (6 bases). CDR1 is SGHDT, CDR2 YYEEEE, per germline. V was pared by 0 bases and J by 6 bases, with 8 bases between. The length of the CDR3 is 13 residues. The chain's CDR3 is CASSLEGVDTQYF. CDR3 DNA: TGTGCCAGCAGCTTGGAGGGGGTGGATACGCAGTATTTT. Combining the CDR3 with reference TRBV5-6 and TRBJ2-3 gives the whole variable domain DAGVTQSPTHLIKTRGQQVTLRCSPKSGHDTVSWYQQALGQGPQFIFQYYEEEERQRGNFPDRFSGHQFPNYSSELNVNALLLGDSALYLCASSLEGVDTQYFGPGTRLTVL.

J is TRBJ2-5 and V is TRBV11-2; the D gene is possibly TRBD1 (5 bases). The J call may be in error: the DNA end matches TRBJ2-7 better. In germline, CDR1 is SGHAT, CDR2 FQNNGV. CDR3 length equals 15 residues. CDR3 bases: TGTGCCAGCAGCTTAGAACCAGGGTTGAAGTACGAGCAGTACTTC. Amino acids: CASSLEPGLKYEQYF.

V gene TRBV4-2 combines with J gene TRBJ2-2; TRBD2 is a possible D gene (6 bases). Trimming stripped 1 base from V and 10 bases from J, with 10 bases between. This CDR3 spans 13 amino acids. CDR1 LGHNA and CDR2 YNFKEQ come from the germline V gene. The CDR3 DNA is TGTGCCAGCAGCCAAGTTTCGGGGGTGGAGCTGTTTTTT. Translating it yields CASSQVSGVELFF.

The genes are TRBV5-4 and TRBJ2-3; D may be TRBD1 (6 bases). This CDR3 spans 15 amino acids. Germline lookup yields CDR1 SGHNT and CDR2 YYREEE (reference sequence). Trimming cost V 3 bases and J 8 bases, with 19 bases left between them. CDR3 DNA: TGTGCCAGCAGCTCGCAAGGGGGAGAAGTGGGTACGCAGTATTTT. It encodes CASSSQGGEVGTQYF. Using reference TRBV5-4 and TRBJ2-3 for the parts outside the CDR3, the full variable domain is ETGVTQSPTHLIKTRGQQVTLRCSSQSGHNTVSWYQQALGQGPQFIFQYYREEENGRGNFPPRFSGLQFPNYSSELNVNALELDDSALYLCASSSQGGEVGTQYFGPGTRLTVL.

This clone was seen only a few times. The V and J genes are TRBV6-6 and TRBJ2-7, with 11 bases lining up with TRBD2. Looked up from germline, CDR1 is MNHNY and CDR2 is SVGAGI (reference sequence). V shed 6 bases and J 3 bases; nucleotides not matched to a gene: 4. This CDR3 region has 14 residues. The CDR3 is CASSPSGGLYEQYF. CDR3 in DNA: TGTGCCAGCAGCCCTAGCGGGGGGCTCTACGAGCAGTACTTC.

This chain joins TRBV4-1 and TRBJ2-5; 8 bases fit TRBD1. This CDR3 contains 13 residues. CDR1 and CDR2 (germline): MGHRA, YSYEKL. With V trimmed by 4 bases and J by 11 bases, 9 bases remained unmatched. CDR3 sequence (DNA): TGCGCCAGCAGCCGCCTGACAGGGGAAGAGCAGTACTTC. Its protein is CASSRLTGEEQYF.

The chain recombines TRBV5-1 with TRBJ1-2, with TRBD1 identical over 8 bases. Per germline, CDR1 SGHRS and CDR2 YFSETQ. The CDR3 has 15 amino acids. V was pared by 3 bases and J by 4 bases, with 8 bases of the junction left unmatched. The CDR3 is CASSWTGTGSYGYTF. In nucleotides, the CDR3 is TGCGCCAGCAGCTGGACAGGGACCGGTTCCTATGGCTACACCTTC.

This clone is medium-sized by share. This sequence joins TRBV5-1 and TRBJ2-6; D gene uncertain. The CDR3 length is 16 residues. Germline V CDR1 and CDR2: SGHRS, YFSETQ. V was shortened by 3 bases and J by 0 bases, with 10 bases between the two germline ends. In nucleotides, the CDR3 is TGCGCCAGCAGCTCCCCAGGTTCCTCTGGGGCCAACGTCCTGACTTTC. Translating it yields CASSSPGSSGANVLTF.

This chain uses TRBV5-6 with TRBJ2-1; D is unresolved. Trimming took off 4 bases at V and 7 bases at J, with 6 bases between the two ends. The CDR3 has 11 amino acids. Germline assignment: CDR1 SGHDT and CDR2 YYEEEE. In DNA, the CDR3 is TGTGCCAGCAGCCTGGGGAATGAGCAGTTCTTC. Translated: CASSLGNEQFF.

The rearrangement links TRBV5-1 to TRBJ2-7; unclear D gene. The CDR3 is 13 amino acids. The V end lost 4 bases, the J end lost 5 bases, and 13 bases lay between the germline ends. Germline assignment: CDR1 SGHRS and CDR2 YFSETQ. The CDR3 loop reads CASSETGHHEQYF. DNA of the CDR3: TGCGCCAGCAGCGAGACGGGTCACCACGAGCAGTACTTC.

This chain uses TRBV7-8 with TRBJ2-2, with D perhaps TRBD1 or TRBD2 (5 bases each). The CDR3 has 16 residues. Deletions cut 2 bases from V and 1 base from J, with 11 bases between. Per germline, CDR1 SGHVS and CDR2 FQNEAQ. As DNA, the CDR3 is TGTGCCAGCAGCTTACGAGGGACGGTGAACACCGGGGAGCTGTTTTTT. Its protein product is CASSLRGTVNTGELFF.

This sequence joins TRBV2 and TRBJ2-3; 9 nucleotides match TRBD2. V dropped 4 bases and J dropped 6; count of bases not matched to a gene: 5. This CDR3 has 14 amino acids. Per germline, CDR1 SNHLY and CDR2 FYNNEI. The chain's CDR3 is CASSGLAVTDTQYF. Here the CDR3 DNA reads TGTGCCAGCAGTGGACTAGCGGTAACGGATACGCAGTATTTT.

This clone has only a few counts. CDR3 sequence reads: CASSLETSYYNSPLHF. DNA of the CDR3: TGTGCCAGCAGCTTAGAGACTTCCTACTATAATTCACCCCTCCACTTT. This chain links TRBV11-2 with TRBJ1-6; unclear D gene. V was pared by 0 bases and J by 3 bases, with 9 bases between. Looked up from germline, CDR1 is SGHAT and CDR2 is FQNNGV. This CDR3 comprises 16 residues.

This clone was detected once. The chain links TRBV7-6 to TRBJ1-1; D might be TRBD1 (6 bases). Germline V gives CDR1 SGHVS, CDR2 FNYEAQ. V was trimmed by 1 base and J by 7 bases, leaving 7 bases between them. This CDR3 has 12 amino acids. CDR3 nucleotide sequence: TGTGCCAGCAGCTTAGTAGGGGGTGAAGCTTTCTTT. Residues: CASSLVGGEAFF.

The chain carries TRBV10-2 and TRBJ2-4; the D call may be TRBD1 or TRBD2 (5 bases each). The CDR3 has 12 amino acids. Germline CDR1 is WSHSY and CDR2 is SAAADI. V shed 8 bases and J shed 8 bases, with 13 bases lying between them. For the CDR3, the DNA is TGCGCCAGCTCGAGGGGATTGGACATTCAGTACTTC. Its protein is CASSRGLDIQYF.

The J gene is TRBJ2-5, the V gene TRBV15; D may be TRBD1 or TRBD2 (6 bases each). This CDR3 contains 15 residues. The germline V and J ends were trimmed by 0 bases and 5 bases, with 13 bases remaining between them. The germline V gene has CDR1 LNHNV and CDR2 YYDKDF (reference sequence). CDR3 nucleotide sequence: TGTGCCACCAGCAGAGATGGAGGGGGGATCGAGACCCAGTACTTC. Its translation: CATSRDGGGIETQYF.

The V and J genes are TRBV5-4 and TRBJ1-1; D is unresolved. This CDR3 comprises 12 residues. Germline loops: CDR1 SGHNT, CDR2 YYREEE (reference sequence). Deletions cut 1 base from V and 8 bases from J, with 9 bases between. The chain's CDR3 is CASSLLGTEAFF. The DNA for the CDR3 is TGTGCCAGCAGCTTGTTGGGTACCGAAGCTTTCTTT.

The chain has TRBV27 and TRBJ1-2; D might be TRBD1 (6 bases). Germline V gene lookup returns CDR1 MNHEY and CDR2 SMNVEV (reference sequence). The V and J ends lost 2 bases and 0 bases respectively, with 10 bases between them. CDR3 size: 15 residues. The DNA for the CDR3 is TGTGCCAGCAGTTTAAATGGACAGTCTAACTATGGCTACACCTTC. This encodes CASSLNGQSNYGYTF.

The chain joins TRBV6-1 to TRBJ2-1; D is perhaps TRBD1 (5 bases). Germline V CDR1 and CDR2: MNHNS, SASEGT. V lost 1 base, J lost 4 bases, and 11 bases lay in between. The CDR3 spans 15 residues. CDR3 nucleotide sequence: TGTGCCAGCAGTGAAGGGACACGATATTACAATGAGCAGTTCTTC. Its protein is CASSEGTRYYNEQFF.

The chain links TRBV14 to TRBJ2-5; D remains unclear. The CDR3 extends over 18 amino acids. V was shortened by 0 bases and J by 2 bases, with 19 bases between the two germline ends. Looked up from germline, CDR1 is SGHDN and CDR2 is FVKESK. Here the CDR3 reads CASSQDSAIRVLQETQYF. The CDR3 DNA reads TGTGCCAGCAGCCAAGACTCCGCCATAAGAGTGCTTCAAGAGACCCAGTACTTC. Together with reference TRBV14 and TRBJ2-5, the CDR3 gives the full variable domain: EAGVTQFPSHSVIEKGQTVTLRCDPISGHDNLYWYRRVMGKEIKFLLHFVKESKQDESGMPNNRFLAERTGGTYSTLKVQPAELEDSGVYFCASSQDSAIRVLQETQYFGPGTRLLVL.

V is TRBV6-6 and J is TRBJ1-1; 7 bases map to TRBD1. Germline CDR1 reads MNHNY; CDR2 reads SVGAGI (reference sequence). This CDR3 comprises 13 residues. V shed 7 bases, J shed 7 bases, and the junction held 9 bases outside the gene matches. CDR3 amino acids: CASKVTGLNEAFF. The DNA of the CDR3 is TGTGCCAGCAAGGTGACAGGGTTGAATGAAGCTTTCTTT.

This clone was observed a handful of times. The chain carries TRBV5-1 and TRBJ2-3; D might be TRBD2 (6 bases). Trimming took 0 bases from V and 4 from J, leaving 15 bases between them. Germline V gene lookup returns CDR1 SGHRS and CDR2 YFSETQ. The CDR3 is 16 amino acids. The CDR3 protein is CASSLGGTHGADTQYF. In DNA form, the CDR3 reads TGCGCCAGCAGCTTGGGAGGGACTCACGGGGCAGATACGCAGTATTTT.

The gene calls are TRBV11-2 and TRBJ2-3, with no clear D. Looked up from germline, CDR1 is SGHAT and CDR2 is FQNNGV. The CDR3 sequence is 11 residues long. V shed 1 base and J shed 6 bases, with 2 bases lying between them. CDR3 residues: CASSLVDTQYF. CDR3 nucleotide sequence: TGTGCCAGCAGCTTAGTGGATACGCAGTATTTT.

The chain combines TRBV2 with TRBJ1-5; 10 nucleotides align to TRBD1. The CDR3 length is 15 residues. Trimming took 6 bases from V and 5 from J; bases not matched to a gene: 7. From germline, CDR1 is SNHLY and CDR2 FYNNEI. The CDR3, as DNA: TGTGCCAGCAGGTCCGGGACAGGGGTGCATCAGCCCCAGCATTTT. Protein: CASRSGTGVHQPQHF.